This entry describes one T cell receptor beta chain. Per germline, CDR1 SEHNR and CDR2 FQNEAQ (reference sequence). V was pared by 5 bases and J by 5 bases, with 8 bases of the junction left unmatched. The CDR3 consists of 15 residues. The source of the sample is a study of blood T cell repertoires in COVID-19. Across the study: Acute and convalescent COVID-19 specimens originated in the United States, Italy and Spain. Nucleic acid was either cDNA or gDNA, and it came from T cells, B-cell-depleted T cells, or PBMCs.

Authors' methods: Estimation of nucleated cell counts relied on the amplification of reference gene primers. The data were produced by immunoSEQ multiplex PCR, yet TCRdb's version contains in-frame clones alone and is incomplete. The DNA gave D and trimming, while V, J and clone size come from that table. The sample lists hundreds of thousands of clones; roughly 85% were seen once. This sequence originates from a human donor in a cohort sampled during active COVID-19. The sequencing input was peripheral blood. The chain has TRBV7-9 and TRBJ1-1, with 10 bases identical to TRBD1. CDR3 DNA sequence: TGTGCCAGCAGCCCCCAGGGGGGACAGGGGACTGAAGCTTTCTTT. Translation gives CASSPQGGQGTEAFF.